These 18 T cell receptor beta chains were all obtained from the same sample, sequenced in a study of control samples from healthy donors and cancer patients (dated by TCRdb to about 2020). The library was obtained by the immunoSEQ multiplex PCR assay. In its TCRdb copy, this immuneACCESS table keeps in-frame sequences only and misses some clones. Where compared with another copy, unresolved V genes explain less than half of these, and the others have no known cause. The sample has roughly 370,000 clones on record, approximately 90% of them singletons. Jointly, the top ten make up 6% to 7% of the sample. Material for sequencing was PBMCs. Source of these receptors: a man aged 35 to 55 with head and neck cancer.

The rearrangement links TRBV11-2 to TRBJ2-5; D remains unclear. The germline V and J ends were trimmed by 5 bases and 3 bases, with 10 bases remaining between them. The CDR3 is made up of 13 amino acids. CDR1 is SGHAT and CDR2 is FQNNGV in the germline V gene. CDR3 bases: TGTGCCAGCAGCCCGCAAGTAAAAGAGACCCAGTACTTC. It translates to CASSPQVKETQYF. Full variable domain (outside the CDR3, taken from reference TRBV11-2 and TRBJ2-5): EAGVAQSPRYKIIEKRQSVAFWCNPISGHATLYWYQQILGQGPKLLIQFQNNGVVDDSQLPKDRFSAERLKGVDSTLKIQPAKLEDSAVYLCASSPQVKETQYFGPGTRLLVL.

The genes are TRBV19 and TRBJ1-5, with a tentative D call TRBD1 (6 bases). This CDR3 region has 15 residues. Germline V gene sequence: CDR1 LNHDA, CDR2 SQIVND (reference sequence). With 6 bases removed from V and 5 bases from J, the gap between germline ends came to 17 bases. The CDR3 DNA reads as TGTGCCAGTAGCTTACAGACAGGAGCTTATCAGCCCCAGCATTTT. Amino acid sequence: CASSLQTGAYQPQHF.

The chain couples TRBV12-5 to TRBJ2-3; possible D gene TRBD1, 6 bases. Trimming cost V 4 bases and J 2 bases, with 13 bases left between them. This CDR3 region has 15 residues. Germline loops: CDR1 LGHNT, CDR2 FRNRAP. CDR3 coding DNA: TGTGCTAGTGGTTCGAACAGGGCATCCACAGATACGCAGTATTTT. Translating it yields CASGSNRASTDTQYF. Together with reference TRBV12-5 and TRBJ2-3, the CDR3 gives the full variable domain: DARVTQTPRHKVTEMGQEVTMRCQPILGHNTVFWYRQTMMQGLELLAYFRNRAPLDDSGMPKDRFSAEMPDATLATLKIQPSEPRDSAVYFCASGSNRASTDTQYFGPGTRLTVL.

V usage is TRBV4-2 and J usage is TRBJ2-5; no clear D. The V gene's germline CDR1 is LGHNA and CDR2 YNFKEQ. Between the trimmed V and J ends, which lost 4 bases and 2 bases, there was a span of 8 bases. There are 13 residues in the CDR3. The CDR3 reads CASSPSRQETQYF. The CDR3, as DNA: TGTGCCAGCAGCCCTTCTAGGCAAGAGACCCAGTACTTC.

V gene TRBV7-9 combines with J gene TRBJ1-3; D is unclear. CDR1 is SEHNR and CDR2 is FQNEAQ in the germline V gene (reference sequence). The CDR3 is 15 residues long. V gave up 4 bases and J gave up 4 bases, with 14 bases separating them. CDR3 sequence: CASSSSYVSGNTIYF. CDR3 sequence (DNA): TGTGCCAGCAGCTCCTCGTATGTGTCGGGAAACACCATATATTTT.

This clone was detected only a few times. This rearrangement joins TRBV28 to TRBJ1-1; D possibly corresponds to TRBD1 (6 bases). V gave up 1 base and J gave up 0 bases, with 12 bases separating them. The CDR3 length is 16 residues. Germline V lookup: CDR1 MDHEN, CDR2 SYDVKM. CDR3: CASSLLAGALNTEAFF. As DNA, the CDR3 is TGTGCCAGCAGTTTATTAGCAGGGGCTTTGAACACTGAAGCTTTCTTT.

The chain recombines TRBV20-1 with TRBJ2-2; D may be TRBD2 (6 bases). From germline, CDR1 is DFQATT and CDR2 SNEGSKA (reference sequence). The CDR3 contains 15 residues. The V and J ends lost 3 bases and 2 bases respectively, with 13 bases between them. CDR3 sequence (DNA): TGCAGTGCTAGTGAGCGGGTTTTTAACACCGGGGAGCTGTTTTTT. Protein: CSASERVFNTGELFF.

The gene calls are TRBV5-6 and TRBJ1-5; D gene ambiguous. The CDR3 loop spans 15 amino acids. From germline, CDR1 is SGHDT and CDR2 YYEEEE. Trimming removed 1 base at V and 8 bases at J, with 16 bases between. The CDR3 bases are TGTGCCAGCAGCTTGTCCGCGTTGAACTCGAAGCCCCAGCATTTT. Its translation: CASSLSALNSKPQHF.

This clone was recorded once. DNA of the CDR3: TGTGCCAGCAGCCAAGTCCGGAGCTCCTACAATGAGCAGTTCTTC. Translating gives CASSQVRSSYNEQFF. The genes are TRBV3-1 (or the pseudogene TRBV3-2) and TRBJ2-1; D not certain. Germline V gives CDR1 LGHDT, CDR2 YNNKEL (reference sequence). The CDR3 has 15 residues. The ends were cut back, 1 base at V and 0 bases at J, with 7 bases in the middle.

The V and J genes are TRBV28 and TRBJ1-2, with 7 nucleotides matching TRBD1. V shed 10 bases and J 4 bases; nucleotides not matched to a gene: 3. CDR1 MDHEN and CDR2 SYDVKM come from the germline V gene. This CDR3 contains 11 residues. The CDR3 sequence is CAISGGYGYTF. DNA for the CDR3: TGTGCCATCTCAGGGGGCTATGGCTACACCTTC.

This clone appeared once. The CDR3 loop reads CASKTSGYQETQYF. In DNA form, the CDR3 reads TGTGCCAGCAAGACTAGCGGGTACCAAGAGACCCAGTACTTC. The genes are TRBV28 and TRBJ2-5; TRBD2 agrees at 10 bases. The CDR3 length is 14 residues. From germline, CDR1 is MDHEN and CDR2 SYDVKM. Unmatched junction bases numbered 2, after V lost 7 bases and J lost 0 bases.

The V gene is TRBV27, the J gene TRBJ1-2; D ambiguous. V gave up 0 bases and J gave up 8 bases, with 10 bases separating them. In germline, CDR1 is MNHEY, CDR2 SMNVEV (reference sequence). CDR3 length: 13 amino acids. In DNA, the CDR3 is TGTGCCAGCAGTTTATCGCGGCAGCAAGGCTACACCTTC. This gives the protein CASSLSRQQGYTF.

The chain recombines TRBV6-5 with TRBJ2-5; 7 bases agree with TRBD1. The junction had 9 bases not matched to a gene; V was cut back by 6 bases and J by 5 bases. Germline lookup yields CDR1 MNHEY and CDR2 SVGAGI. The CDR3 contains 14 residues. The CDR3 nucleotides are TGTGCCAGCAGGCAGACAGGGTCGGTGGAGACCCAGTACTTC. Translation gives CASRQTGSVETQYF.

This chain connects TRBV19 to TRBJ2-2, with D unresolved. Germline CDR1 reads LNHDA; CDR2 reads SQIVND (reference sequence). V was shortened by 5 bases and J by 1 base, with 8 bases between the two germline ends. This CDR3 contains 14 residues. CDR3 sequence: CASSGRRNTGELFF. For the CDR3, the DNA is TGTGCCAGTAGTGGTCGGAGGAACACCGGGGAGCTGTTTTTT.

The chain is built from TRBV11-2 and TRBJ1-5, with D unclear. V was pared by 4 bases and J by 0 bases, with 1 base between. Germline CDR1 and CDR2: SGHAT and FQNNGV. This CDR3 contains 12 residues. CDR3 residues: CASSYSNQPQHF. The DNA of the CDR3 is TGTGCCAGCAGCTATAGCAATCAGCCCCAGCATTTT.

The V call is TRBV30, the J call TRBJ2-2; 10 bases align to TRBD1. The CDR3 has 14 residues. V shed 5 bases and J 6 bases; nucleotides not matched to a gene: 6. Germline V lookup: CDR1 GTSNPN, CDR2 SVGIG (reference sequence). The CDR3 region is CAWVDRGLSGELFF. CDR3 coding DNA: TGTGCCTGGGTAGACAGGGGGCTTTCCGGGGAGCTGTTTTTT.

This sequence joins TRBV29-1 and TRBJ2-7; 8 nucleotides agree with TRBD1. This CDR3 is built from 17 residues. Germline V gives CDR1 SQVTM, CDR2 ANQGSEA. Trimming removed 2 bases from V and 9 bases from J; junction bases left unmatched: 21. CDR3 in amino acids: CSVEFGQGRTGRGVQYF. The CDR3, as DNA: TGCAGCGTTGAATTCGGACAGGGCAGGACAGGTAGGGGGGTGCAGTACTTC.

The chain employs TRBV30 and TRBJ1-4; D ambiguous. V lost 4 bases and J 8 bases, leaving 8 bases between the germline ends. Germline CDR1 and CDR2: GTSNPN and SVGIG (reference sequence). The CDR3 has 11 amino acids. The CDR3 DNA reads TGTGCCTGGACCCTTGGGGAAAAACTGTTTTTT. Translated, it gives CAWTLGEKLFF.